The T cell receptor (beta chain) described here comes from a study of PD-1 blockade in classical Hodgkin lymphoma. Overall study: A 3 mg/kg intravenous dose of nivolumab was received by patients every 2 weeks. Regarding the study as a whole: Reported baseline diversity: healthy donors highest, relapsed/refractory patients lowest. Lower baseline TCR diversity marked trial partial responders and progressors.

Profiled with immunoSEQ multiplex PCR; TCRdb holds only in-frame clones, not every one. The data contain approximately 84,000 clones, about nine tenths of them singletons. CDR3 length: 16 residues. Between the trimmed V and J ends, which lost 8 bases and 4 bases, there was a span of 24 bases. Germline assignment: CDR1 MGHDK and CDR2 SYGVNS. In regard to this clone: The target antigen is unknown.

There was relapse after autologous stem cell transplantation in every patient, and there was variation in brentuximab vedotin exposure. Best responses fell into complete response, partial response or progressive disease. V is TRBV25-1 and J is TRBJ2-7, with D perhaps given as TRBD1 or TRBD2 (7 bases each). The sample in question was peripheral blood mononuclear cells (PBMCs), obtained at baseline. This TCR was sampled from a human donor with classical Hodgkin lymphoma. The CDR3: CASDLSRGTVQYEQYF. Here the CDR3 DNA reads TGTGCCAGCGACCTATCGCGGGGGACAGTCCAATACGAGCAGTACTTC.